This T cell receptor beta chain emerged from a study of CD8 T cells in Susac syndrome. Study results and caveats: The authors acknowledged that the study's TCR sequencing and HLA analysis involved relatively few individuals.

Germline assignment: CDR1 SNHLY and CDR2 FYNNEI. V gave up 0 bases and J gave up 3 bases, with 8 bases separating them. This CDR3 is built from 15 residues. Regarding this clonotype: Antigen specificity is unknown.

TEMRA cells underwent FACS enrichment and CD8+ and CD4+ T cells underwent negative isolation. It was with random hexamers that roughly 0.45 to 1 ug RNA was reverse transcribed. Amplification of TCR beta CDR3 spanned 54 Vbeta and 13 Jbeta via immunoSEQ multiplex PCR. TCRdb called the immunoSEQ multiplex PCR reads again in MiXCR, with one record for every CDR3 protein. The sample lists some 170,000 distinct CDR3 sequences, around 93% occurring once. The sequencing input was CD4+ T cells from PBMCs. The receptor was isolated from a human donor in good health. V and J are TRBV2 and TRBJ2-2, with D unresolved. The CDR3 sequence is CASSEAHGDTGELFF. CDR3 nucleotides: TGTGCCAGCAGTGAAGCGCATGGGGACACCGGGGAGCTGTTTTTT.